These T cell receptor beta chains were read from a single sample in a study of blood T cell repertoires in COVID-19. The assay was immunoSEQ multiplex PCR, and TCRdb's table has in-frame clones only and misses some. Of 130,000 to 150,000 clones detected, 75% to 85% appear once; the ten largest clones hold roughly 8.4%. The specimen sequenced was peripheral blood. The receptor source for this set is a human donor with acute or convalescent COVID-19. The donor label of this sample is uncertain. Both conserved end residues are part of each CDR3. D genes are given only for firm matches. Clone size is stated in some rows and not others, as once, few, many or a class when expanded.

TGTGCCACCAGCCCCGGGAGGGTGAGCAATCAGCCCCAGCATTTT	CATSPGRVSNQPQHF	TRBV15	15	NA	NA	TRBJ1-5
TGTGCCAGCAGCTTGGACAGCCATTCACCCCTCCACTTT	CASSLDSHSPLHF	TRBV11-3	13	NA	NA	TRBJ1-6
TGTGCCAGCAGCTTAACAGGGAACGTACACGAGCAGTACTTC	CASSLTGNVHEQYF	TRBV11-2	14	NA	NA	TRBJ2-7
TGTGCCAGCCTAACAGGGGAGAACATTCAGTACTTC	CASLTGENIQYF	TRBV2	12	TRBD1	NA	TRBJ2-4
TGTGCCAGCAGTGGAGGGACGGTCCGCTACAATGAGCAGTTCTTC	CASSGGTVRYNEQFF	TRBV13	15	NA	once	TRBJ2-1
TGTGCCAGCACCCCGACAGGGGGATATCAGCCCCAGCATTTT	CASTPTGGYQPQHF	TRBV2	14	TRBD1	NA	TRBJ1-5
TGTGCCAGCAGCCTCGGCGGGCAGCCAGAGCTCTCTGGAAACACCATATATTTT	CASSLGGQPELSGNTIYF	TRBV3-1/TRBV3-2	18	NA	few	TRBJ1-3
TGTGCCAGCAGCTTGGACAGGGGGCGCTTGGATGAGCAGTTCTTC	CASSLDRGRLDEQFF	TRBV7-3	15	TRBD1	few	TRBJ2-1
TGTGCCAGCAGCTTCGGCGGGGGGTATTACAATGAGCAGTTCTTC	CASSFGGGYYNEQFF	TRBV7-3	15	TRBD2	NA	TRBJ2-1
TGTGCCAGCTCGGCCGAGGGGGCGCGGGCTTTCTTT	CASSAEGARAFF	TRBV18	12	TRBD1	NA	TRBJ1-1
TGTGCCAGCAGCTTCGGGACAGGGGAAACCTTTGCCTACGAGCAGTACTTC	CASSFGTGETFAYEQYF	TRBV11-2	17	TRBD1	NA	TRBJ2-7